Below, 14 T cell receptor beta chains from the same sample are listed, as sequenced in a study of OX40 agonist ivuxolimab in advanced cancers. TCRdb's copy holds only in-frame clones and misses some; the assay was immunoSEQ multiplex PCR. The sample lists about 100,000 clones, about 91% seen once, with less than 0.2% in the top ten. Sequencing was performed on CD4+ or CD8+ T cells sorted from blood, taken in a trial of the OX40 agonist ivuxolimab. Receptors originate from an adult with an advanced solid tumor such as melanoma, head and neck, liver or kidney cancer.

This chain connects TRBV11-2 to TRBJ2-5; weak D call: TRBD1 (6 bases). Per germline, CDR1 SGHAT and CDR2 FQNNGV. The V end was cut by 3 bases, the J end by 5 bases, with 13 bases between. The CDR3 consists of 14 residues. The CDR3 DNA reads TGTGCCAGCAGCTTCAACAGGGTCGGGGAGACCCAGTACTTC. Encoded protein: CASSFNRVGETQYF.

The V call is TRBV4-1, the J call TRBJ2-1, with TRBD2 identical over 13 bases. The CDR3 contains 16 residues. Losses at the gene ends were 5 bases for V and 9 bases for J; bases not matched to a gene: 10. Germline loops: CDR1 MGHRA, CDR2 YSYEKL. The CDR3 reads CASSSRRLAGGGEQFF. CDR3 bases: TGCGCCAGCAGCTCGAGAAGACTAGCGGGGGGCGGTGAGCAGTTCTTC.

The J gene is TRBJ1-2, the V gene TRBV19, with D perhaps matching TRBD1 (5 bases). The CDR3 totals 13 residues. The V gene's germline CDR1 is LNHDA and CDR2 SQIVND (reference sequence). Deletions cut 9 bases from V and 2 bases from J, with 13 bases between. CDR3 DNA sequence: TGTGCCAGCGGTACAGGAGTCAACTATGGCTACACCTTC. Translated: CASGTGVNYGYTF.

This clone was recorded once. The gene calls are TRBV30 and TRBJ2-7; D gene ambiguous. The CDR3 spans 10 residues. Trimming shortened V by 5 bases and J by 3 bases, and 5 bases separated the two germline ends. Germline-derived CDR1 and CDR2 are GTSNPN and SVGIG (reference sequence). The CDR3 is CAWGDYEQYF. For the CDR3, the DNA is TGTGCCTGGGGAGACTACGAGCAGTACTTC.

The chain joins TRBV9 to TRBJ2-3; the D is unclear. V was clipped by 0 bases and J by 0 bases, with 5 bases between them. The CDR3 runs 14 residues. CDR1 and CDR2 (germline): SGDLS, YYNGEE. The CDR3 protein is CASSVDGSTDTQYF. In nucleotides, the CDR3 is TGTGCCAGCAGCGTAGACGGAAGCACAGATACGCAGTATTTT. Full variable domain (remainder filled in from reference TRBV9 and TRBJ2-3): DSGVTQTPKHLITATGQRVTLRCSPRSGDLSVYWYQQSLDQGLQFLIQYYNGEERAKGNILERFSAQQFPDLHSELNLSSLELGDSALYFCASSVDGSTDTQYFGPGTRLTVL.

This CDR3 reads CASSLGGGGEQFF. The CDR3 region has the DNA TGCGCCAGCAGCTTGGGGGGCGGCGGTGAGCAGTTCTTC. The chain links TRBV5-1 to TRBJ2-1; tentatively, D is TRBD1 (5 bases). V was trimmed by 0 bases and J by 9 bases, leaving 10 bases between them. The CDR3 spans 13 residues. Germline V lookup: CDR1 SGHRS, CDR2 YFSETQ.

This rearrangement joins TRBV6-1 to TRBJ2-2; 8 bases are shared with TRBD1. The CDR3 consists of 20 residues. Germline V gene lookup returns CDR1 MNHNS and CDR2 SASEGT. Unmatched junction bases numbered 17, after V lost 2 bases and J lost 3 bases. CDR3 coding DNA: TGTGCCAGCAGTGAACCTTGGTCTTCGTGGCAGGGGGCCGACACCGGGGAGCTGTTTTTT. Amino acid sequence: CASSEPWSSWQGADTGELFF.

The chain combines TRBV5-6 with TRBJ1-5; 9 nucleotides match TRBD1. The CDR3 runs 15 residues. J lost 5 bases, V lost 4 bases, and 7 bases had no gene match. Germline V gives CDR1 SGHDT, CDR2 YYEEEE. CDR3 nucleotide sequence: TGTGCCAGCAGCCGGTGGGACAGGGCATATCAGCCCCAGCATTTT. It yields the protein CASSRWDRAYQPQHF.

CDR3 nucleotide sequence: TGCAGTGCTAGAGAGGCCTACGAGCAGTACTTC. Translation: CSAREAYEQYF. The chain couples TRBV20-1 to TRBJ2-7; D gene ambiguous. V lost 0 bases and J 2 bases, leaving 2 bases between the germline ends. Germline-derived CDR1 and CDR2 are DFQATT and SNEGSKA (reference sequence). This CDR3 is 11 amino acids long.

This clone was recorded a few times. V usage is TRBV5-1 and J usage is TRBJ2-3; 10 bases map to TRBD2. This CDR3 comprises 14 residues. After removal of 7 bases from V and 7 bases from J, the junction contained 9 bases not matched to a gene. CDR1 is SGHRS and CDR2 is YFSETQ in the germline V gene. CDR3 DNA: TGCGCCAGCTCCGTCCGACTAGCGGGTTATACGCAGTATTTT. Protein: CASSVRLAGYTQYF.

The chain has TRBV12-1 and TRBJ2-7. TRBV12-1 is a recognized pseudogene. This CDR3 has 13 residues. Written as DNA, the CDR3 is TGTGCCAGCAGCCGGGACGGCATCTACGAGCAGTACTTC. This codes for CASSRDGIYEQYF.

The V and J genes are TRBV5-1 and TRBJ2-3; 7 positions agree with TRBD2. The CDR3 is 15 residues long. V gave up 4 bases and J gave up 3 bases; unmatched junction bases: 8. From germline, CDR1 is SGHRS and CDR2 YFSETQ. The CDR3 coding sequence is TGCGCCAGCAGCCAGAGCGGGACGGGGACAGATACGCAGTATTTT. Its translation: CASSQSGTGTDTQYF.

The DNA of the CDR3 is TGTGCCAGCAGCTTAGACTATGCGGGGGCCGCGAACACCGGGGAGCTGTTTTTT. Translated: CASSLDYAGAANTGELFF. The gene calls are TRBV11-2 and TRBJ2-2; weak D call: TRBD2 (7 bases). Germline V gene data show CDR1 as SGHAT and CDR2 as FQNNGV. Trimming took off 0 bases at V and 0 bases at J, with 14 bases between the two ends. This CDR3 spans 18 amino acids.

This clone has more than one count but fewer than ten. V and J are TRBV1 and TRBJ2-7; TRBD2 reflects the table's D call only, with no check against the DNA. TRBV1 is a pseudogene locus. The CDR3 runs to 14 residues. The chain's CDR3 is CTSSQDFMEIEQYF. The CDR3 coding sequence is TGCACCAGCAGCCAAGATTTCATGGAGATCGAGCAGTACTTC.